A single T cell receptor beta chain is shown here with its context. Antigen: not known. The CDR3 consists of 16 residues. The germline V gene encodes CDR1 SGHRS and CDR2 YFSETQ. J lost 3 bases, V lost 3 bases, and 6 bases had no gene match. This specimen comes from a study of beta chain features in type 1 diabetes. Study-wide results and caveats: Cells expressing TCR highly could be over-represented by cDNA sequencing. For Type 1 diabetes patients, all four CD4+ subsets carried TCRB CDR3s that were moderately but significantly shorter.

What was sequenced were expressed TCRB transcripts, since all of the isolated RNA had been reverse transcribed. The table came from immunoSEQ multiplex PCR; TCRdb's copy has only in-frame clones and leaves some out. The data show some 16,000 clones, approximately 79% seen once. The sequence was collected from a woman younger than 30 with type 1 diabetes. Sequencing input: stem cell memory CD4+ T cells from blood. This chain uses TRBV5-1 with TRBJ2-1; TRBD2 agrees at 10 bases. The CDR3 is CASSSLAGGFYNEQFF. The CDR3 coding sequence is TGCGCCAGCAGCTCCTTAGCGGGAGGATTCTACAATGAGCAGTTCTTC. Drawing the rest from reference TRBV5-1 and TRBJ2-1, the complete variable domain is KAGVTQTPRYLIKTRGQQVTLSCSPISGHRSVSWYQQTPGQGLQFLFEYFSETQRNKGNFPGRFSGRQFSNSRSEMNVSTLELGDSALYLCASSSLAGGFYNEQFFGPGTRLTVL.